This TCR beta chain originates from a study of T cell responses to AZD1222 COVID-19 vaccine (dated by TCRdb to 2020 to 2022). Study-wide context: A total of 230 to 250 trial participants underwent TCR sequencing, of whom about 200 had received two doses of AZD1222 and around 25 had received two doses of the MenACWY control vaccine. Trial participants were enrolled into age subgroups of 18-55, 56-69 and 70-plus years, which contained approximately 150, 28 and 58 TCR-sequenced participants, respectively. The paper's findings and limits, for the study overall: Conclusions about previously exposed vaccinees are limited, since just 5 or 6 AZD1222 recipients were seropositive for SARS-CoV-2 at baseline. In the small 56-69-year group, the increase in depth fell short of significance, most likely because of low power. Because no samples from the day 14 peak response were available, repertoires could be characterized only after the peak T cell response. Nearly half of unique spike-specific TCRs reportedly recognized epitopes outside regions mutated in the B.1.351 and B.1.1.7 variants. Spike-specific TCR breadth and depth rose significantly after two AZD1222 doses compared with day 0 and with MenACWY recipients. CD4 TCRs associated with the vaccine covered the entire spike protein, and the dominant responses were in regions 160-218 and 743-854. Most participants were white British and females outnumbered males, and the authors suggested that clonal diversity may have been underestimated.

What this sample's time point label stands for: sample from adult after SARS-CoV-2 infection, after symptom onset. A couple of convalescent COVID-19 patients, sampled after symptom onset from adults with prior SARS-CoV-2 infection, were also TCR-sequenced for comparison. The CDR3 regions of human TCRbeta chains were subjected to immunosequencing. The original methods were these. TCRs in the repertoires were compared against a reference library of SARS-CoV-2-specific TCRs that had been generated with the MIRA antigen-specificity platform. Breadth was defined as the fraction of unique TCRs that were SARS-CoV-2-associated, and depth was defined as the fraction of total T cells that were SARS-CoV-2-associated. Using the MIRA data, every spike-specific TCR was mapped to the spike region that the TCR reacted to and assigned to either a CD4 or a CD8 class. Log10-transformed breadth and depth values were compared by one-way ANOVA with Sidak's multiple comparisons tests. TCRdb re-hosts the immuneACCESS table, in-frame sequences only. Its copies lack some clones; in the studies checked, an unresolved V gene accounts for under half of them, and the cause for the rest is not known. V and J calls plus clone size are reproduced from that table; the DNA served to infer D and trimming. The sample profile shows about 150,000 clones; 75% to 90% of them were found once. The ten biggest clones cover about 7% of the sample.

Points on this clone: Its antigen is still unknown. No much larger clonotype is one base removed from it; base qualities were not supplied.

This clonotype was obtained from an adult who had recovered from COVID-19. The input for sequencing was peripheral blood, taken after recovery from COVID-19.

The sequenced DNA: TGCGCCAGCAGTCTCGGGACTAGCGGGGTGGAGACCCAGTACTTC. This translates into CASSLGTSGVETQYF. This receptor chain uses TRBV5-1 and TRBJ2-5, and 13 bases in between align with TRBD2. From its cysteine to its phenylalanine, the CDR3 spans 15 amino acids. The DNA shown is the 45-base CDR3, in frame from base 1. For CDR1 and CDR2, the germline V gene lists SGHRS and YFSETQ. Trimming takes 5 bases off V and 5 bases off J; junction bases not matched to a gene: 6.